This TCR beta chain was sequenced for a study of cytomegalovirus exposure and HLA in healthy donors. Comment on this clone: Its target is unknown.

PCR primers comprised 60 Vbeta and 13 Jbeta primers. The table came from immunoSEQ multiplex PCR; TCRdb's copy has only in-frame clones and leaves some out. The sample carries some 120,000 clones, 81% recorded once. Study observations and caveats: Reports described diagnosis of cytomegalovirus status by the classifier as highly specific and sensitive. Links to common viral pathogens appeared, in a later analysis, for several of the most significant clusters. The productive fraction for most TCR beta V segments was about 87% or about 30% in an earlier analysis.

Germline values: CDR1 SGHNT, CDR2 YYREEE (reference sequence). The CDR3 spans 15 residues. V lost 2 bases and J lost 2; bases outside the gene matches: 5. The J gene is TRBJ2-7, the V gene TRBV5-4; 9 bases match TRBD1. Sequencing was done on a sample of PBMCs. The TCR sequence derives from a man younger than 30 in good health and CMV-seronegative. The CDR3 DNA reads as TGTGCCAGCAGCTTCCCGGACAGGGGAACCTACGAGCAGTACTTC. Translation gives CASSFPDRGTYEQYF.